This TCR beta chain was found in a study of cytomegalovirus exposure and HLA in healthy donors. General study results and limits: Common viral pathogens seemed, in a later analysis, to connect with several of the most significant clusters.

Germline lookup yields CDR1 SGHAT and CDR2 FQNNGV. CDR3 size: 13 residues. Healthy bone marrow donors made up the donor group. A multiplex PCR was run with 60 Vbeta primers and 13 Jbeta primers. Profiling relied on immunoSEQ multiplex PCR, and the TCRdb table lists in-frame clones only, not all of them. In total, the table holds about 34,000 clones. As concerns this clone: What it binds is unknown. One junction end does not reproduce the germline sequence, and a read error may be involved.

The sequence was collected from a woman aged 40 to 50 in good health and CMV-seropositive. Sequencing was carried out using PBMCs. The chain uses TRBV11-2 and TRBJ1-1, with D hard to call. DNA for the CDR3: TGTGCCAGCAACTTAAGACTAGGGACTGAAGCTTTCTTT. Protein sequence: CASNLRLGTEAFF. Variable domain in full (rest from reference TRBV11-2 and TRBJ1-1): EAGVAQSPRYKIIEKRQSVAFWCNPISGHATLYWYQQILGQGPKLLIQFQNNGVVDDSQLPKDRFSAERLKGVDSTLKIQPAKLEDSAVYLCASNLRLGTEAFFGQGTRLTVV.